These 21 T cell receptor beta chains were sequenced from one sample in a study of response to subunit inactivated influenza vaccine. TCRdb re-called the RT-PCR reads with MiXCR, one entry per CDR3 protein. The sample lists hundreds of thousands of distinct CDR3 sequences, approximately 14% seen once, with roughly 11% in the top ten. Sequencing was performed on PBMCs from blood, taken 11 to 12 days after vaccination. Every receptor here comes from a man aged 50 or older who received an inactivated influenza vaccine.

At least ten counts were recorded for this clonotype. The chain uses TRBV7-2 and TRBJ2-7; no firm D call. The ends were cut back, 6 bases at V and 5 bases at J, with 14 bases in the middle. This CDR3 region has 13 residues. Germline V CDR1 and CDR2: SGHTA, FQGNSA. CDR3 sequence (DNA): TGTGCCAGCAGGGACCTCACGGTCCACGAGCAGTACTTC. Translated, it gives CASRDLTVHEQYF. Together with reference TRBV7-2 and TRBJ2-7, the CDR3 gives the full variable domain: GAGVSQSPSNKVTEKGKDVELRCDPISGHTALYWYRQSLGQGLEFLIYFQGNSAPDKSGLPSDRFSAERTGGSVSTLTIQRTQQEDSAVYLCASRDLTVHEQYFGPGTRLTVT.

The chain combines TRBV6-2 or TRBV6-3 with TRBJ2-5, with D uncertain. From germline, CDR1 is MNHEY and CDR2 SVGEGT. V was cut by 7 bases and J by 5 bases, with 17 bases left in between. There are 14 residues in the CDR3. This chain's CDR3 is CASKGAALRETQYF. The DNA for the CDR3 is TGTGCCAGCAAGGGCGCGGCATTGAGGGAGACCCAGTACTTC.

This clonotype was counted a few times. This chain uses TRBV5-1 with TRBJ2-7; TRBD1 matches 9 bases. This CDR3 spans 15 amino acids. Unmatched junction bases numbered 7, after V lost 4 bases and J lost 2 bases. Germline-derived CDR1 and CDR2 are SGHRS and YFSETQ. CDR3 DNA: TGCGCCAGCAGCCCAACGGGACAGGGAGCCTACGAGCAGTACTTC. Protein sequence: CASSPTGQGAYEQYF. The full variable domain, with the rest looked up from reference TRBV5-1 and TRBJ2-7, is KAGVTQTPRYLIKTRGQQVTLSCSPISGHRSVSWYQQTPGQGLQFLFEYFSETQRNKGNFPGRFSGRQFSNSRSEMNVSTLELGDSALYLCASSPTGQGAYEQYFGPGTRLTVT.

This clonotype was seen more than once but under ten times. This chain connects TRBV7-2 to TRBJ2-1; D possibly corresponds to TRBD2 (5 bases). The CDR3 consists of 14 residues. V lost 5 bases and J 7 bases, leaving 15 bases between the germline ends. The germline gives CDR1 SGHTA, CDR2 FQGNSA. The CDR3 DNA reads TGTGCCAGCAGCGAGGGTACCTTTGGGAATGAGCAGTTCTTC. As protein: CASSEGTFGNEQFF. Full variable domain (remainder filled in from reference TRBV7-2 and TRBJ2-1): GAGVSQSPSNKVTEKGKDVELRCDPISGHTALYWYRQSLGQGLEFLIYFQGNSAPDKSGLPSDRFSAERTGGSVSTLTIQRTQQEDSAVYLCASSEGTFGNEQFFGPGTRLTVL.

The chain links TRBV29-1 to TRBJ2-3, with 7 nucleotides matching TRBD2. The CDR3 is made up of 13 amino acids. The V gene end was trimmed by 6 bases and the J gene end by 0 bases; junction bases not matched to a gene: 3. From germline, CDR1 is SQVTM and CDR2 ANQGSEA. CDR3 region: CSVQGGSTDTQYF. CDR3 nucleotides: TGCAGCGTCCAGGGAGGGAGCACAGATACGCAGTATTTT.

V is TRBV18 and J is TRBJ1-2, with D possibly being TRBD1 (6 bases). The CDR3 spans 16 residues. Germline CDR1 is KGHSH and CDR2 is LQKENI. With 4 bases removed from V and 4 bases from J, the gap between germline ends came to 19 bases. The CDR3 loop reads CASSLNSATGTYGYTF. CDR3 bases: TGTGCCAGCTCACTTAACAGTGCCACAGGGACCTATGGCTACACCTTC.

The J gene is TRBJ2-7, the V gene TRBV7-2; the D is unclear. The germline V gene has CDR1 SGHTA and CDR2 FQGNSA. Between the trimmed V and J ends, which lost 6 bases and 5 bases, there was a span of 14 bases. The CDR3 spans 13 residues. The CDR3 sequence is CASSSSRRDEQYF. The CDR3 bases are TGTGCCAGCAGTTCCTCTCGAAGGGACGAGCAGTACTTC.

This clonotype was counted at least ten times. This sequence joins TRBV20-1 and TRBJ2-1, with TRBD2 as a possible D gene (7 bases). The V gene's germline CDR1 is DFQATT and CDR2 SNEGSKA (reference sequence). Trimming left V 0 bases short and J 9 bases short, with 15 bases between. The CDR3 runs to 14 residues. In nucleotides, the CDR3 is TGCAGTGCTAGAGAGAGGGGGGGGCCTGGTGAGCAGTTCTTC. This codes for CSARERGGPGEQFF.

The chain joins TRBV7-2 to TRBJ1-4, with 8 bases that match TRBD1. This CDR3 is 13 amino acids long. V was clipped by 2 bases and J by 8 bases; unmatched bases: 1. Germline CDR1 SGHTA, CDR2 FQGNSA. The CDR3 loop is CASSLRDREKLFF. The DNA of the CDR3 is TGTGCCAGCAGCTTAAGGGACAGGGAAAAACTGTTTTTT.

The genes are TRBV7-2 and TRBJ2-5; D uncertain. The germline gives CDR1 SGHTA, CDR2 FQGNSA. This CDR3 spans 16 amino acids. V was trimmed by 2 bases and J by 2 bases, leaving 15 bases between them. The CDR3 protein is CASSLLFGYAQETQYF. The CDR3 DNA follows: TGTGCCAGCAGCTTACTGTTCGGGTATGCACAAGAGACCCAGTACTTC.

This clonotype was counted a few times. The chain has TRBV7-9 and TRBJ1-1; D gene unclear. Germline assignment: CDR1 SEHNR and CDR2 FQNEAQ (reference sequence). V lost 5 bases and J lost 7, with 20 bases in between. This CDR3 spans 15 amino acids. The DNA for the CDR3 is TGTGCCAGCAGCCTCCCCGGAGCGGTGGTTGGTGAAGCTTTCTTT. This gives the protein CASSLPGAVVGEAFF.

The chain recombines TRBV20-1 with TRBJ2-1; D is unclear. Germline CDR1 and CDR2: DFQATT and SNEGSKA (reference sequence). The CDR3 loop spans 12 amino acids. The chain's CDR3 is CSPLGPGNEQFF. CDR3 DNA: TGCAGCCCGCTTGGGCCCGGCAATGAGCAGTTCTTC.

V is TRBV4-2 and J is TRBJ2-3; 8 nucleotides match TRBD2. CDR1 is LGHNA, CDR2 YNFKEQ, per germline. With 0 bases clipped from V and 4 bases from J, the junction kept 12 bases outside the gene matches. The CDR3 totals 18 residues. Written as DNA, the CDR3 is TGTGCCAGCAGCCAAGATCCCGTCAGCGGGAGTCGTGCAGATACGCAGTATTTT. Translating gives CASSQDPVSGSRADTQYF.

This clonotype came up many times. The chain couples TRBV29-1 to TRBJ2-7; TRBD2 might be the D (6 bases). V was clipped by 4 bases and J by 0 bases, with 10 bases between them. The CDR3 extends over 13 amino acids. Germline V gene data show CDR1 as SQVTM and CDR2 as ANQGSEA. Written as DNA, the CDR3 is TGCAGCGTTGCGGGGGTCAGCTCCTACGAGCAGTACTTC. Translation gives CSVAGVSSYEQYF.

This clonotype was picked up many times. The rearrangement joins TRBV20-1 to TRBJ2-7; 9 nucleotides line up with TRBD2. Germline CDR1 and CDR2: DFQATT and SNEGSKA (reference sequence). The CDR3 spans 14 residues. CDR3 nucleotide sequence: TGCAGCGTAGTAGCGGGAGACGGTGGGTACGAGCAGTACTTC. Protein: CSVVAGDGGYEQYF.

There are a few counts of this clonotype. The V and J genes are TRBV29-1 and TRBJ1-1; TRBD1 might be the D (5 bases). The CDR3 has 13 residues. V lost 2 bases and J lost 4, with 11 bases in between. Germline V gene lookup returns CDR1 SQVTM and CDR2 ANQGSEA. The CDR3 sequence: CSVETSGSTEAFF. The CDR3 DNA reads TGCAGCGTTGAAACCTCAGGGAGCACTGAAGCTTTCTTT.

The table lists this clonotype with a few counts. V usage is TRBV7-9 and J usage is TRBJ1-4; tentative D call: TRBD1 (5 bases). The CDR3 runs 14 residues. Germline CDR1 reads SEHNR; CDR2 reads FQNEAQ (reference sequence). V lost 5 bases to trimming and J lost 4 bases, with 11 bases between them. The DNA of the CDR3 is TGTGCCAGCAGCCAAGCCGGGGGTAATGAAAAACTGTTTTTT. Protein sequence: CASSQAGGNEKLFF.

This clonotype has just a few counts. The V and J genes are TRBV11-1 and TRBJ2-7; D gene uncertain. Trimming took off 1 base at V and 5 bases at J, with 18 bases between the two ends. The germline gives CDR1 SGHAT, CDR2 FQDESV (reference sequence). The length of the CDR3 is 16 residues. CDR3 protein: CASSLGLSPPSDEQYF. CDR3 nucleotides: TGTGCCAGCAGCTTAGGACTTAGCCCACCTTCTGACGAGCAGTACTTC.

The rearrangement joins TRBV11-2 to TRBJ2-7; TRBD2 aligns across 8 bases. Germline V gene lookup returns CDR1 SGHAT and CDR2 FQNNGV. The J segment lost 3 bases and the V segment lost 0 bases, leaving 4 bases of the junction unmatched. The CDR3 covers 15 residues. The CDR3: CASSLEGGGYYEQYF. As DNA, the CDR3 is TGTGCCAGCAGCTTAGAGGGCGGGGGGTACTACGAGCAGTACTTC. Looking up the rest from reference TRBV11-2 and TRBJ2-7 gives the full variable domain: EAGVAQSPRYKIIEKRQSVAFWCNPISGHATLYWYQQILGQGPKLLIQFQNNGVVDDSQLPKDRFSAERLKGVDSTLKIQPAKLEDSAVYLCASSLEGGGYYEQYFGPGTRLTVT.

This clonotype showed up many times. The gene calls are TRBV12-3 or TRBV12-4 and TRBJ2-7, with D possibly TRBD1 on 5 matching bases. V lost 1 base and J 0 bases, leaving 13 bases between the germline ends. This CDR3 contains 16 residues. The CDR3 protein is CASSLGQGLISYEQYF. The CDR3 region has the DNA TGTGCCAGCAGTTTAGGGCAGGGATTGATCTCCTACGAGCAGTACTTC.

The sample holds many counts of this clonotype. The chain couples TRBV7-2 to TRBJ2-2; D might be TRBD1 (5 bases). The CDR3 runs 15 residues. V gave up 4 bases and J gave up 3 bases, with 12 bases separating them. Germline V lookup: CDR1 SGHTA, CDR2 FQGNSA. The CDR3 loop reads CASSSQSRDTGELFF. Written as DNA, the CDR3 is TGTGCCAGCAGCTCTCAAAGCAGGGACACCGGGGAGCTGTTTTTT.